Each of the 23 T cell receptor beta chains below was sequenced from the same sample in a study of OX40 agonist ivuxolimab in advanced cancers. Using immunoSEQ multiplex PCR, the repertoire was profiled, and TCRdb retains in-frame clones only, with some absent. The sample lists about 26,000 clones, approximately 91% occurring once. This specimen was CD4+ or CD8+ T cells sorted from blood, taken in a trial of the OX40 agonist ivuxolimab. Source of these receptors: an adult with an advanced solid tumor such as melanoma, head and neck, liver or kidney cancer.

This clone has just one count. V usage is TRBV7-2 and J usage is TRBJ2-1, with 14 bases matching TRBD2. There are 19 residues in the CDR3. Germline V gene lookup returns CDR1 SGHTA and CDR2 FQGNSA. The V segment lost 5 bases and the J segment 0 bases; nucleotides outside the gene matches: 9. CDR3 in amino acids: CASSPGLAGETSSYNEQFF. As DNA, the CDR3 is TGTGCCAGCAGCCCGGGACTAGCGGGGGAGACCTCCTCCTACAATGAGCAGTTCTTC.

In DNA form, the CDR3 reads TGTGCCAGCAGCCTCGACAGGGGCCGGACAGATACGCAGTATTTT. It is translated as CASSLDRGRTDTQYF. The V gene is TRBV28, the J gene TRBJ2-3, with 8 bases identical to TRBD1. J was trimmed by 3 bases and V by 6 bases; bases with no gene match: 8. Germline V lookup: CDR1 MDHEN, CDR2 SYDVKM. The CDR3 runs to 15 residues.

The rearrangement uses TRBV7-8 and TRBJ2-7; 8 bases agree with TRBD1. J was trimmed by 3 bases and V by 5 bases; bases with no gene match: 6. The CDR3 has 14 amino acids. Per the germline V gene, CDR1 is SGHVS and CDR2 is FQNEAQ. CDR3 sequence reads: CASSPPGQGYEQYF. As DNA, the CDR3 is TGTGCCAGCAGCCCACCAGGACAGGGCTACGAGCAGTACTTC.

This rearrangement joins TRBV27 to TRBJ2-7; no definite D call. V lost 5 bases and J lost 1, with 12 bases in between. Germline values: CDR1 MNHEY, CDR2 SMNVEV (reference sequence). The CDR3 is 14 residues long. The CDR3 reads CASSPSVGSYEQYF. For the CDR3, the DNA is TGTGCCAGCAGTCCCTCAGTGGGGTCCTACGAGCAGTACTTC.

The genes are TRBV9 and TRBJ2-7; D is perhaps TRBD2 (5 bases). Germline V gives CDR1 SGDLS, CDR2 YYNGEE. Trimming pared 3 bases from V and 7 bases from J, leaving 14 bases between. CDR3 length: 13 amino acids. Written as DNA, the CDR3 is TGTGCCAGCAGCGCCGAGAGGCCGGGGGAGCAGTACTTC. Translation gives CASSAERPGEQYF.

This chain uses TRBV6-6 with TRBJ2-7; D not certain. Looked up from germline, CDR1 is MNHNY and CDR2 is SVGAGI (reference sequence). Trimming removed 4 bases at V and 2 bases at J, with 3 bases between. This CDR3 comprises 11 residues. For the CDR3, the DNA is TGTGCCAGCAGTTTAACCTACGAGCAGTACTTC. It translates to CASSLTYEQYF.

In DNA form, the CDR3 reads TGCGCCAGCAGCTATGGGACAGGGGATAGCACAGATACGCAGTATTTT. This gives the protein CASSYGTGDSTDTQYF. V is TRBV5-1 and J is TRBJ2-3, with TRBD1 identical over 10 bases. The CDR3 contains 16 residues. The junction had 4 bases not matched to a gene; V was cut back by 3 bases and J by 0 bases. CDR1 and CDR2 from the germline V gene are SGHRS and YFSETQ.

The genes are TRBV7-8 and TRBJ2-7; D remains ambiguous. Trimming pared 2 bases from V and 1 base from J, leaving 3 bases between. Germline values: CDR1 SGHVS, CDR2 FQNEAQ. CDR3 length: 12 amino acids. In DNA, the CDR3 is TGTGCCAGCAGCTTAAGGTCCTACGAGCAGTACTTC. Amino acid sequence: CASSLRSYEQYF.

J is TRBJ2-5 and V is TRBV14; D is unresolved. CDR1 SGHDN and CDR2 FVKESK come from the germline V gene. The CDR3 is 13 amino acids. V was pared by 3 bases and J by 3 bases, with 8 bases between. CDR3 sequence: CASSQSREETQYF. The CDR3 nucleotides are TGTGCCAGCAGCCAGTCCCGGGAAGAGACCCAGTACTTC.

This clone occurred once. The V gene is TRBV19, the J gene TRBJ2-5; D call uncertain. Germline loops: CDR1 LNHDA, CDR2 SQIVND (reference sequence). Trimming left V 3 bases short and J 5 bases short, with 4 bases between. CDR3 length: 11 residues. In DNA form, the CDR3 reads TGTGCCAGTAGTATTTTGGAGACCCAGTACTTC. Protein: CASSILETQYF. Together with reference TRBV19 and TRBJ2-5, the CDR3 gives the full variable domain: DGGITQSPKYLFRKEGQNVTLSCEQNLNHDAMYWYRQDPGQGLRLIYYSQIVNDFQKGDIAEGYSVSREKKESFPLTVTSAQKNPTAFYLCASSILETQYFGPGTRLLVL.

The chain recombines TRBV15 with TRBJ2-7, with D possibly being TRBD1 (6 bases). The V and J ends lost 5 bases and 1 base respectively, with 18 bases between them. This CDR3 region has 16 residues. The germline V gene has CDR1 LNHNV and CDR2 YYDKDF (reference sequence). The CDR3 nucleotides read TGTGCCACCAGCGGGTTTCCGACAGGTATTTCCTACGAGCAGTACTTC. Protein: CATSGFPTGISYEQYF.

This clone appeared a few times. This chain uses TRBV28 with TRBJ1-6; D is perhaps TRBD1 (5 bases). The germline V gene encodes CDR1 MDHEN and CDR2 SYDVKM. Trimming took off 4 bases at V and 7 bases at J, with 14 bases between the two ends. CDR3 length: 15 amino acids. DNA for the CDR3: TGTGCCAGCAGTTCAACCGGGACGGCAAATTCACCCCTCCACTTT. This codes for CASSSTGTANSPLHF.

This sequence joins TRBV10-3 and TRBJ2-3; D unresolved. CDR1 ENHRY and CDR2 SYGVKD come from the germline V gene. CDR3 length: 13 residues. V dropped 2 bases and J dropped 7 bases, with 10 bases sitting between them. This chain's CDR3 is CAISEDNENTQYF. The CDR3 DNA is TGTGCCATCAGTGAGGATAATGAGAATACGCAGTATTTT.

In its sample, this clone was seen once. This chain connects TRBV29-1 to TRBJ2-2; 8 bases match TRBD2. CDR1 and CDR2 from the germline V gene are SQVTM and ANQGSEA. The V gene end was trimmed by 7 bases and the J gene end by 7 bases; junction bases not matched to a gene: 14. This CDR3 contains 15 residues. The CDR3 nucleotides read TGCAGCGCCGAGGGGAGCGGGAGAAGGAGCGGGGAGCTGTTTTTT. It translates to CSAEGSGRRSGELFF.

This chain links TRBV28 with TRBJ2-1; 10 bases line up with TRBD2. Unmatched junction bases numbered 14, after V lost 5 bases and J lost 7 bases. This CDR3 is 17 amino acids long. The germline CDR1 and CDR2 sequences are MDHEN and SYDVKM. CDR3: CASSPGGASGSSNEQFF. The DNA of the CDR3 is TGTGCCAGCAGTCCCGGGGGGGCTAGCGGGAGTAGTAATGAGCAGTTCTTC.

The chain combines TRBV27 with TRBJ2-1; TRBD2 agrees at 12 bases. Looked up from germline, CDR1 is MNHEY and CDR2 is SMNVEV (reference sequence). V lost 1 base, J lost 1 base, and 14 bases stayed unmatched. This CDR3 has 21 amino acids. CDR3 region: CASSLFSSRLAGVKSYNEQFF. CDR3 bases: TGTGCCAGCAGTTTATTTAGCTCCCGACTAGCGGGGGTTAAATCCTACAATGAGCAGTTCTTC.

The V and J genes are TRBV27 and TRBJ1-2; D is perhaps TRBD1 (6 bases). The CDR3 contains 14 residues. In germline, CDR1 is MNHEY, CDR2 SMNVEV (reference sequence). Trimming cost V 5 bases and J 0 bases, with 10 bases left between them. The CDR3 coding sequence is TGTGCCAGCAGTCAGGGGTTAGCTAACTATGGCTACACCTTC. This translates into CASSQGLANYGYTF.

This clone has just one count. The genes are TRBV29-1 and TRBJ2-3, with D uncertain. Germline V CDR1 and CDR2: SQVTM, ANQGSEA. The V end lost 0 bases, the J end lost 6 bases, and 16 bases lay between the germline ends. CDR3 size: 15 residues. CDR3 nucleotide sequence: TGCAGCGTTGAAGAAAGGATTAAAAAAGGGGATACGCAGTATTTT. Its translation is CSVEERIKKGDTQYF.

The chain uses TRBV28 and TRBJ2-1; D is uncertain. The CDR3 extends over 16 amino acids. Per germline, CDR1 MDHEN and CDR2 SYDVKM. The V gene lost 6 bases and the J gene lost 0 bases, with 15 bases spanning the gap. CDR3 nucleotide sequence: TGTGCCAGCAGCTACTCGATGACGAGCTCCTACAATGAGCAGTTCTTC. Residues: CASSYSMTSSYNEQFF.

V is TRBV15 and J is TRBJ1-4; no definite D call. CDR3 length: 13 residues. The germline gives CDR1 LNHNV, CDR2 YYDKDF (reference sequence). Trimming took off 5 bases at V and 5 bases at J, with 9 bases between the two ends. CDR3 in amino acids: CATSGSGNEKLFF. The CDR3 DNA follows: TGTGCCACCAGCGGATCGGGGAATGAAAAACTGTTTTTT. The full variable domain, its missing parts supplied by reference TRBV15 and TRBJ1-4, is DAMVIQNPRYQVTQFGKPVTLSCSQTLNHNVMYWYQQKSSQAPKLLFHYYDKDFNNEADTPDNFQSRRPNTSFCFLDIRSPGLGDTAMYLCATSGSGNEKLFFGSGTQLSVL.

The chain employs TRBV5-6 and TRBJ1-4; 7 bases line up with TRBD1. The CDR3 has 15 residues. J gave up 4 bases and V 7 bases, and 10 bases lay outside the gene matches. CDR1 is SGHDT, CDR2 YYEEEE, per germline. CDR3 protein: CASVNRGLNNEKLFF. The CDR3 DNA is TGTGCCAGCGTAAACAGGGGCTTGAATAATGAAAAACTGTTTTTT.

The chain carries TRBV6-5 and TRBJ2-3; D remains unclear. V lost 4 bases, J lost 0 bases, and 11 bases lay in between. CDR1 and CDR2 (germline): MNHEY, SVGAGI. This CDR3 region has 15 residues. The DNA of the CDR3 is TGTGCCAGCAGTTTTACCGGAGCGAGCACAGATACGCAGTATTTT. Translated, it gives CASSFTGASTDTQYF.

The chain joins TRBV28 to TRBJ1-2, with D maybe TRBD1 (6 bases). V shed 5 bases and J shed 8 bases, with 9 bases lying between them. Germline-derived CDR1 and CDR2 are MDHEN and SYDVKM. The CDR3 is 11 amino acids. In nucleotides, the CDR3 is TGTGCCAGCAGTCCGCAGGGGGGCTACACCTTC. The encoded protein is CASSPQGGYTF.